These T cell receptor beta chains were read from a single sample in a study of technical replicates of blood from a handful of donors. Generated by immunoSEQ multiplex PCR, the TCRdb table keeps only in-frame clones and is missing some. Among roughly 70,000 clones listed, 90% to 95% were seen once. The sequenced sample was T cells isolated from PBMCs. The receptor set was obtained from a human donor in good health. Both conserved end residues are trimmed from each CDR3. Fields, in order: V gene, J gene, CDR3 protein.

>TRBV5-1|TRBJ2-3
ASSFLAGITDTQY
>TRBV14|TRBJ1-4
ASSRRGREKLF
>TRBV14|TRBJ1-2
ASSQGSEGFYGYT
>TRBV28|TRBJ2-7
ASRSGTRVGYEQY
>TRBV11-2|TRBJ2-1
ASSLDIGGRNEQF
>TRBV7-3|TRBJ2-1
ASSLSTRGNEQF
>TRBV6-1|TRBJ1-2
ASSGTLQGYYGYT
>TRBV29-1|TRBJ2-2
SVVGRGTVNTGELF
>TRBV11-3|TRBJ1-4
ASSPGQGVDKLF
>TRBV13|TRBJ1-1
ASSLQGVRTEAF
>TRBV15|TRBJ1-5
ATSSSDQPQH
>TRBV25-1|TRBJ1-1
ASSESRLKRGTEAF
>TRBV4-1|TRBJ2-1
ASSQERRGAGAYNEQF
>TRBV5-6|TRBJ2-7
ASSPGSGTGAYEQY
>TRBV19|TRBJ2-2
AMRTSGGAGELF
>TRBV5-6|TRBJ1-1
ASSLGGVETEAF
>TRBV7-3|TRBJ1-1
ASSLQQMTEAF
>TRBV5-4|TRBJ2-1
ASSLEQGAYNEQF
>TRBV5-1|TRBJ1-2
ASSPLAGPGLFNYGYT
>TRBV7-9|TRBJ1-3
ASSPRRQGRGNTIY
>TRBV15|TRBJ2-2
ATSSRTGDTGELF
>TRBV7-9|TRBJ1-2
ASSLDPTGGT
>TRBV29-1|TRBJ2-1
SGVERTTYNEQF
>TRBV7-2|TRBJ2-1
ASSRGTSRNNEQF
>TRBV30|TRBJ1-5
AWSPAVRGQPQH
>TRBV5-6|TRBJ2-1
ASSLTGIHEQF
>TRBV9|TRBJ2-7
ASSPGLAGALAYEQY
>TRBV21-1|TRBJ2-1
ASSTTGEGEQF
>TRBV7-9|TRBJ1-3
ASSLVARATDTIY
>TRBV5-1|TRBJ2-2
ASSWAIGLAGESPANTGELF
>TRBV10-1|TRBJ2-1
ASSPGLAGGINSYNEQF
>TRBV6-5|TRBJ2-1
ASSDGGGLSNEQF